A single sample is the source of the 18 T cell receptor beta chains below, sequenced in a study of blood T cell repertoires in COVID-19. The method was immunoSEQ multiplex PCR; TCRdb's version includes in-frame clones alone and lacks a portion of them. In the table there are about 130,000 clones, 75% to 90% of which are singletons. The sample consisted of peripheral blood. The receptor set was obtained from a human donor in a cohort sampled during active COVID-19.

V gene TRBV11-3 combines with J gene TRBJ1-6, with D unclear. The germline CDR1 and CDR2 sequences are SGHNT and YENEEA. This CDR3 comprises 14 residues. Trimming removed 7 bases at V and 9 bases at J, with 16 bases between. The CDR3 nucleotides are TGTGCCAGCACCCCCAAGGCAGGCACTTCACCCCTCCACTTT. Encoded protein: CASTPKAGTSPLHF.

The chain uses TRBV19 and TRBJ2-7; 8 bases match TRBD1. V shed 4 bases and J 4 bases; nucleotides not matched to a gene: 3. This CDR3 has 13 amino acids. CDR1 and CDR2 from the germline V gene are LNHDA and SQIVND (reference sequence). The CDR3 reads CASSKQGEYEQYF. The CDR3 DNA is TGTGCCAGTAGTAAACAGGGGGAGTACGAGCAGTACTTC.

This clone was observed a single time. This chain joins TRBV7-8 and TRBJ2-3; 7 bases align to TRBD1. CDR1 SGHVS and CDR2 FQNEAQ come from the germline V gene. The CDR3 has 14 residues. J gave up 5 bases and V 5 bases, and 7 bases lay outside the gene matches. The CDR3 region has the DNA TGTGCCAGCAGCATCGACAGGGAGAGAGATACGCAGTATTTT. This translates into CASSIDRERDTQYF. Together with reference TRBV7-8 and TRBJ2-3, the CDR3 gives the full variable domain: GAGVSQSPRYKVAKRGQDVALRCDPISGHVSLFWYQQALGQGPEFLTYFQNEAQLDKSGLPSDRFFAERPEGSVSTLKIQRTQQEDSAVYLCASSIDRERDTQYFGPGTRLTVL.

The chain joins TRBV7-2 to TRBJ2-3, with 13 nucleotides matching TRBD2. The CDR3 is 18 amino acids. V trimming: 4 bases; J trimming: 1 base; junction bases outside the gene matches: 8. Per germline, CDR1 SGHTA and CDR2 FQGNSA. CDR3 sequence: CASSSQIGTSGGTDTQYF. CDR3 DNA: TGTGCCAGCAGCTCCCAAATCGGGACTAGCGGGGGCACAGATACGCAGTATTTT.

The CDR3 DNA reads as TGTGCCAGTAGTATAACTCCGGGCTATGGCTACACCTTC. It translates to CASSITPGYGYTF. V and J are TRBV19 and TRBJ1-2; D not resolved. V was cut by 2 bases and J by 4 bases, with 8 bases left in between. Germline CDR1 LNHDA, CDR2 SQIVND (reference sequence). There are 13 residues in the CDR3.

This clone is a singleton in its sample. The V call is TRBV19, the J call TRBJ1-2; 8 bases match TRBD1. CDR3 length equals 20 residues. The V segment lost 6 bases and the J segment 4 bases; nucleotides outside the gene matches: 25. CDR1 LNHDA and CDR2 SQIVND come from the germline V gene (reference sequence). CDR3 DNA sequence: TGTGCCAGTAGACACCGGTGGATGGAATTTAGGGACAGGTCCCCCTATGGCTACACCTTC. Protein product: CASRHRWMEFRDRSPYGYTF. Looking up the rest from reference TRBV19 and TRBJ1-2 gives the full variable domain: DGGITQSPKYLFRKEGQNVTLSCEQNLNHDAMYWYRQDPGQGLRLIYYSQIVNDFQKGDIAEGYSVSREKKESFPLTVTSAQKNPTAFYLCASRHRWMEFRDRSPYGYTFGSGTRLTVV.

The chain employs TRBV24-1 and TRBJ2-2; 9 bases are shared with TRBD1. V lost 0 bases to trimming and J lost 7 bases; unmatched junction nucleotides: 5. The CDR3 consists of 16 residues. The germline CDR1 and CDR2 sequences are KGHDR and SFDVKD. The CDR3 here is CATSDLDRGGIGELFF. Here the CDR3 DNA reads TGTGCCACCAGTGATTTGGACAGGGGGGGAATCGGGGAGCTGTTTTTT.

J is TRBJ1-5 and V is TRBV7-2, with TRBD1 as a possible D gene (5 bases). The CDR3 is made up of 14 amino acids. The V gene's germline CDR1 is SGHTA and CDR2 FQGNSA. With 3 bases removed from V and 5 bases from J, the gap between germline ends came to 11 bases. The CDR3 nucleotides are TGTGCCAGCAGCTTCAAAGGAGGGGATCAGCCCCAGCATTTT. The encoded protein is CASSFKGGDQPQHF.

The CDR3, as DNA: TGTGCCAGCATCAACTTCCGGGACACCTATCGTGAAGCTTTCTTT. Translating it yields CASINFRDTYREAFF. The chain joins TRBV6-7 to TRBJ1-1; D possibly corresponds to TRBD1 (6 bases). TRBV6-7 is an ORF; its function is uncertain. The CDR3 has 15 residues. Trimming pared 7 bases from V and 7 bases from J, leaving 22 bases between.

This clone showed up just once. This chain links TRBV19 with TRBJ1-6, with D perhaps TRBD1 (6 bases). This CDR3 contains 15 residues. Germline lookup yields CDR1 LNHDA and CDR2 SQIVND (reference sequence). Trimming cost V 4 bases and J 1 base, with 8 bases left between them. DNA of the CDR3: TGTGCCAGTAGTACACAGGGTTCCTATAATTCACCCCTCCACTTT. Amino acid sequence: CASSTQGSYNSPLHF.

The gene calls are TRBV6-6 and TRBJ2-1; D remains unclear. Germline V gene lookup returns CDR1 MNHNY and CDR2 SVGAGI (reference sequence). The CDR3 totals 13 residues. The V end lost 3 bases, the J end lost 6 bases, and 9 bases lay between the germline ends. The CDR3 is CASSYLSRNEQFF. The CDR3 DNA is TGTGCCAGCAGTTATTTGTCCCGCAATGAGCAGTTCTTC.

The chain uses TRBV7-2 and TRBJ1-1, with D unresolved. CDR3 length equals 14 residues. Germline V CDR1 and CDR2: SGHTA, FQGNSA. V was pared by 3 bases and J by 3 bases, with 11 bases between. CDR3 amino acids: CASSFRGRDTEAFF. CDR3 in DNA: TGTGCCAGCAGCTTCAGAGGGAGGGACACTGAAGCTTTCTTT.

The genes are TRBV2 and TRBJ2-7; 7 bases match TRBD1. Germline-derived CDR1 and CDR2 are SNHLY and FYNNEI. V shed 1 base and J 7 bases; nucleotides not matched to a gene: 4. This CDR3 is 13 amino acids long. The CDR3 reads CASSEEGAGEQYF. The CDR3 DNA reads TGTGCCAGCAGTGAAGAGGGGGCAGGGGAGCAGTACTTC.

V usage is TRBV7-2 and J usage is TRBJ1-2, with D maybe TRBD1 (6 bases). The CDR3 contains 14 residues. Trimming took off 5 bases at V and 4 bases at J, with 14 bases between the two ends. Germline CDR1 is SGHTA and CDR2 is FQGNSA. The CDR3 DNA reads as TGTGCCAGCAGCCCCTCACTGGGGGCCTATGGCTACACCTTC. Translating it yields CASSPSLGAYGYTF.

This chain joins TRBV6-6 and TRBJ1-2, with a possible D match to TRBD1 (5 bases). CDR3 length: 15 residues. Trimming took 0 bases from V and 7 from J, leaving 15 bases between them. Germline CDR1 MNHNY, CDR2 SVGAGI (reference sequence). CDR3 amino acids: CASSYSGRTGGGYTF. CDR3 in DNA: TGTGCCAGCAGTTACTCCGGCCGGACGGGGGGTGGCTACACCTTC.

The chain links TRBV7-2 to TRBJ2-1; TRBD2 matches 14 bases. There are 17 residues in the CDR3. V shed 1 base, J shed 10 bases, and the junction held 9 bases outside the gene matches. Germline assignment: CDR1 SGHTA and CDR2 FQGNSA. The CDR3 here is CASSLGRPGLAGVEQFF. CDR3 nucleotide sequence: TGTGCCAGCAGCTTAGGTCGCCCGGGACTAGCGGGAGTAGAGCAGTTCTTC.

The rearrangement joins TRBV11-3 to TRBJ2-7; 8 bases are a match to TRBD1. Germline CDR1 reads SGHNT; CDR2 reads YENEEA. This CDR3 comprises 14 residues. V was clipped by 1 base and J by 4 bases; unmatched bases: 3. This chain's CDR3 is CASSLGDRGYEQYF. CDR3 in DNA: TGTGCCAGCAGCTTAGGAGACAGGGGATACGAGCAGTACTTC.

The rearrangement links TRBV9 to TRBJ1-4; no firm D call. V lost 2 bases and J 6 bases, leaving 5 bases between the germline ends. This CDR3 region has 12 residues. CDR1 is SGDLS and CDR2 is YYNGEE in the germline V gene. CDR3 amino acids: CASSVGDEKLFF. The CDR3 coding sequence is TGTGCCAGCAGCGTCGGTGATGAAAAACTGTTTTTT. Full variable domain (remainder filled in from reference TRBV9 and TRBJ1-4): DSGVTQTPKHLITATGQRVTLRCSPRSGDLSVYWYQQSLDQGLQFLIQYYNGEERAKGNILERFSAQQFPDLHSELNLSSLELGDSALYFCASSVGDEKLFFGSGTQLSVL.